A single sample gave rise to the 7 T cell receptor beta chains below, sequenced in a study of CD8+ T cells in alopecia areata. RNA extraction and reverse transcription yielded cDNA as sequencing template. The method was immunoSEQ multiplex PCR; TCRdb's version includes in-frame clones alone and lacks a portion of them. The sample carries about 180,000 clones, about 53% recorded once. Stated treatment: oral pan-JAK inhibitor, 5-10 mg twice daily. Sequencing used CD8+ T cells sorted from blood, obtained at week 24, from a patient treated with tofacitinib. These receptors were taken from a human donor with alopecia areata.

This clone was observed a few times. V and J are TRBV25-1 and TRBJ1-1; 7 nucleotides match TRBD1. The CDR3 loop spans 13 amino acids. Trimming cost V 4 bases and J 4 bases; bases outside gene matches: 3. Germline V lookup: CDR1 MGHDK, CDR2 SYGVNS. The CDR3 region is CASSGQGFTEAFF. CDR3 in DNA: TGTGCCAGCAGTGGACAGGGATTCACTGAAGCTTTCTTT.

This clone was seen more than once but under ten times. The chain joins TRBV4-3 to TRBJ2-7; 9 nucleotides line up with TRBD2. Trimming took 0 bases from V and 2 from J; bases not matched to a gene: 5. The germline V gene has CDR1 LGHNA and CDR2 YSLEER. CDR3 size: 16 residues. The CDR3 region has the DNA TGCGCCAGCAGCCAAGACCGGACTAGCGCAGCCTACGAGCAGTACTTC. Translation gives CASSQDRTSAAYEQYF.

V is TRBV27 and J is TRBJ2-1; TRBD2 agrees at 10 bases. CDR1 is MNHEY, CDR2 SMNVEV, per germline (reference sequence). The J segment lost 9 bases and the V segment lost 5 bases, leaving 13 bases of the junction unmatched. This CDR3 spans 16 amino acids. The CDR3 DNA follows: TGTGCCAGCAGTCCATCCTCCGGGACTAGCGAGAGTGAGCAGTTCTTC. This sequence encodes CASSPSSGTSESEQFF.

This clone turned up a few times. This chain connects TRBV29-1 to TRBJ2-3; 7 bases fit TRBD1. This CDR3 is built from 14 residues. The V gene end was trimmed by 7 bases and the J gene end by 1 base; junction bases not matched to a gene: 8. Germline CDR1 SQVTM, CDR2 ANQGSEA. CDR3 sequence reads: CSAEADRGTDTQYF. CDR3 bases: TGCAGCGCCGAGGCCGACAGGGGCACAGATACGCAGTATTTT.

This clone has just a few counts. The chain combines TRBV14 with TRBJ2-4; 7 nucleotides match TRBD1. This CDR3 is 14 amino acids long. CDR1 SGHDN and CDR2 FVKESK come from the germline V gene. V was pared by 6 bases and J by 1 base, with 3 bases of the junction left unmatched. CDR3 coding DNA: TGTGCCAGCAGTCCAGGGGGTGCCAAAAACATTCAGTACTTC. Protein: CASSPGGAKNIQYF.

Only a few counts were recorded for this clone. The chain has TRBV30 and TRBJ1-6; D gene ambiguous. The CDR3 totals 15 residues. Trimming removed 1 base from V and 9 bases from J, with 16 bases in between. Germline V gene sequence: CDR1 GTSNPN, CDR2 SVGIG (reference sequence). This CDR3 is CAWSDAGERGSPLHF. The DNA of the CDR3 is TGTGCCTGGAGTGATGCTGGGGAGAGAGGTTCACCCCTCCACTTT.

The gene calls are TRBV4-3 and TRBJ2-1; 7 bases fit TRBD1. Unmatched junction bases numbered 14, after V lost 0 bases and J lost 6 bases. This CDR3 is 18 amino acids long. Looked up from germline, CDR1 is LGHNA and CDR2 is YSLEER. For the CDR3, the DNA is TGCGCCAGCAGCCAAGATCGCTTAGGACAGGAGGAGTTCAATGAGCAGTTCTTC. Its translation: CASSQDRLGQEEFNEQFF.